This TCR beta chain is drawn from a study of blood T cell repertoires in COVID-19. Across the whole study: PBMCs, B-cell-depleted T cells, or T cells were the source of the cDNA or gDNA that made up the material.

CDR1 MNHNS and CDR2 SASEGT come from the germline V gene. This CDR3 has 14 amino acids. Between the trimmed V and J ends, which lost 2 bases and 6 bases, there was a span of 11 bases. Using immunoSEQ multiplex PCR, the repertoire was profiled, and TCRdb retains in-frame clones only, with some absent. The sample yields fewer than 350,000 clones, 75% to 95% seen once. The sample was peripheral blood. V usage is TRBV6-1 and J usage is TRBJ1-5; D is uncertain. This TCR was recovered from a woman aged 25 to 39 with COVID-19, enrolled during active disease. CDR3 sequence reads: CASSELSVFQPQHF. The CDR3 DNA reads TGTGCCAGCAGTGAACTGTCAGTGTTTCAGCCCCAGCATTTT.